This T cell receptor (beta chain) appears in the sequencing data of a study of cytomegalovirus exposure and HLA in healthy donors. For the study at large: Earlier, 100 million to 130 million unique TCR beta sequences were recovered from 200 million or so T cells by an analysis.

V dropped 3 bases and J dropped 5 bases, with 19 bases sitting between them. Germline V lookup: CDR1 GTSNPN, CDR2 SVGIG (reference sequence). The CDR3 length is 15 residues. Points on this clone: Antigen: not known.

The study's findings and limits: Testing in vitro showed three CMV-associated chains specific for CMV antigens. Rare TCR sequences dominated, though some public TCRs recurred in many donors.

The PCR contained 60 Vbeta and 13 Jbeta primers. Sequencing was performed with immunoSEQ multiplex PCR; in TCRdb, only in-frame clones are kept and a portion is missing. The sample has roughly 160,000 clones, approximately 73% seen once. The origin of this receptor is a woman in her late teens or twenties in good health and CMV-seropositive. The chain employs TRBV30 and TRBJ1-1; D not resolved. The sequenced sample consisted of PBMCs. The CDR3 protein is CAWSTLWISGTEAFF. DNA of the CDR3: TGTGCCTGGAGCACTCTCTGGATCAGCGGGACTGAAGCTTTCTTT.